The subject of this entry is one T cell receptor (beta chain). Its antigen is not known. The CDR3 sequence is 17 residues long. Germline CDR1 is SGHNT and CDR2 is YYREEE (reference sequence). Unmatched junction bases numbered 10, after V lost 4 bases and J lost 2 bases. This entry comes from a study of shared clonotypes between healthy human individuals. General observations from the study: Donors were few, which limited the genetic and exposure-history diversity represented.

Sequencing used immunoSEQ multiplex PCR; TCRdb keeps in-frame clones, though not all of them. The sample contains some 2,000,000 clones, around 95% of which appear only once. The V call is TRBV5-4, the J call TRBJ2-2; TRBD2 aligns across 8 bases. The TCR originated in a man between 18 and 29 years old in good health. Sequencing was carried out using naive CD4+ T cells sorted from blood. Subset defined: CD45RA+ positively selected. The CDR3 loop is CASSSEAGAANTGELFF. For the CDR3, the DNA is TGTGCCAGCAGCAGCGAAGCGGGGGCCGCCAACACCGGGGAGCTGTTTTTT.